The 20 T cell receptor beta chains given below trace back to one sample, sequenced in a study of blood T cell repertoires in COVID-19. Only in-frame clones appear in the TCRdb table, and some are missing; sequencing was by immunoSEQ multiplex PCR. Here the sample spans approximately 60,000 clones, around 80% being singletons. Sequences were obtained from peripheral blood. Every receptor here comes from a woman aged 60-75 years with acute or convalescent COVID-19.

The chain couples TRBV20-1 to TRBJ2-7, with unresolved D. The CDR3 loop spans 12 amino acids. V lost 3 bases to trimming and J lost 5 bases, with 11 bases between them. In germline, CDR1 is DFQATT, CDR2 SNEGSKA (reference sequence). CDR3 DNA sequence: TGCAGTGCTAGTAGCAACGAGGACGAGCAGTACTTC. Amino acids: CSASSNEDEQYF.

The rearrangement links TRBV10-3 to TRBJ2-7; 10 bases are shared with TRBD1. V shed 10 bases, J shed 5 bases, and the junction held 8 bases outside the gene matches. The CDR3 sequence is 13 residues long. Looked up from germline, CDR1 is ENHRY and CDR2 is SYGVKD. CDR3 region: CATEGQGIHEQYF. The CDR3, as DNA: TGTGCCACCGAGGGACAGGGGATCCACGAGCAGTACTTC.

The chain links TRBV5-6 to TRBJ2-5; a possible D gene is TRBD2 (5 bases). V gave up 4 bases and J gave up 0 bases, with 7 bases separating them. CDR3 length equals 13 residues. CDR1 and CDR2 from the germline V gene are SGHDT and YYEEEE. The DNA for the CDR3 is TGTGCCAGCAGCCGGACTTACCAAGAGACCCAGTACTTC. This translates into CASSRTYQETQYF.

The genes are TRBV5-1 and TRBJ2-7; TRBD2 aligns across 8 bases. Germline CDR1 and CDR2: SGHRS and YFSETQ. CDR3 length: 15 amino acids. V lost 0 bases and J lost 3; bases outside the gene matches: 5. CDR3 residues: CASSLGPGGIYEQYF. In DNA, the CDR3 is TGCGCCAGCAGCTTGGGGCCGGGGGGGATCTACGAGCAGTACTTC.

The chain combines TRBV7-3 with TRBJ2-1; weak D call: TRBD2 (6 bases). Germline V lookup: CDR1 SGHTA, CDR2 FQGTGA. Trimming took 2 bases from V and 2 from J, leaving 10 bases between them. CDR3 length: 15 residues. As DNA, the CDR3 is TGTGCCAGCAGCTTATACGGGGGAACCTACAATGAGCAGTTCTTC. Protein product: CASSLYGGTYNEQFF.

This sequence joins TRBV6-5 and TRBJ1-4, with 8 nucleotides matching TRBD1. Trimming at V came to 6 bases and at J to 7 bases, leaving 7 bases not matched to a gene. The CDR3 has 14 residues. Germline assignment: CDR1 MNHEY and CDR2 SVGAGI. CDR3 DNA: TGTGCCAGCAGCCAAACAGGGGGAGTTGAAAAACTGTTTTTT. Its translation: CASSQTGGVEKLFF.

The rearrangement links TRBV19 to TRBJ1-1; TRBD1 is a possible D gene (6 bases). This CDR3 is built from 14 residues. V was cut by 6 bases and J by 1 base, with 12 bases left in between. Germline loops: CDR1 LNHDA, CDR2 SQIVND (reference sequence). Here the CDR3 reads CASRIGQQNTEAFF. The CDR3 DNA is TGTGCCAGTAGGATCGGACAGCAGAACACTGAAGCTTTCTTT.

The chain couples TRBV11-2 to TRBJ1-2, with no clear D. The CDR3 is made up of 13 amino acids. The germline V gene encodes CDR1 SGHAT and CDR2 FQNNGV. V lost 2 bases to trimming and J lost 4 bases, with 8 bases between them. CDR3 loop: CASSLQTSYGYTF. CDR3 coding DNA: TGTGCCAGCAGCTTACAAACATCCTATGGCTACACCTTC.

This sequence joins TRBV7-9 and TRBJ1-1, with a possible D match to TRBD1 (5 bases). This CDR3 has 15 residues. V was pared by 5 bases and J by 0 bases, with 13 bases between. From germline, CDR1 is SEHNR and CDR2 FQNEAQ (reference sequence). CDR3 sequence (DNA): TGTGCCAGCAGCCGCTTAGACAGTGTGAACACTGAAGCTTTCTTT. Amino acids: CASSRLDSVNTEAFF.

J is TRBJ1-2 and V is TRBV29-1; 9 bases map to TRBD1. The CDR3 loop spans 12 amino acids. V shed 8 bases, J shed 6 bases, and the junction held 7 bases outside the gene matches. CDR1 and CDR2 (germline): SQVTM, ANQGSEA. The CDR3 DNA reads TGCAGCACCTTCGGACAGGGGAATGGCTACACCTTC. The encoded protein is CSTFGQGNGYTF.

The V call is TRBV19, the J call TRBJ2-1; 9 nucleotides line up with TRBD1. CDR3 length: 15 amino acids. Unmatched junction bases numbered 10, after V lost 5 bases and J lost 8 bases. Germline CDR1 reads LNHDA; CDR2 reads SQIVND (reference sequence). CDR3 in amino acids: CASSLLDRGGHEQFF. DNA for the CDR3: TGTGCCAGTAGTTTATTAGACAGGGGGGGCCATGAGCAGTTCTTC.

This rearrangement joins TRBV6-5 to TRBJ1-1, with D unclear. The germline V and J ends were trimmed by 6 bases and 1 base, with 9 bases remaining between them. The germline V gene encodes CDR1 MNHEY and CDR2 SVGAGI. The CDR3 has 13 residues. As DNA, the CDR3 is TGTGCCAGCAGAGGCGGATCGAACACTGAAGCTTTCTTT. Translation: CASRGGSNTEAFF.

The chain carries TRBV2 and TRBJ2-6, with 8 bases fitting TRBD1. The CDR3 extends over 16 amino acids. With 3 bases clipped from V and 2 bases from J, the junction kept 3 bases outside the gene matches. In germline, CDR1 is SNHLY, CDR2 FYNNEI. The CDR3 DNA sequence: TGTGCCAGCAGTGAGGACAGGGACCCTGGGGCCAACGTCCTGACTTTC. This encodes CASSEDRDPGANVLTF.

The rearrangement uses TRBV6-2 or TRBV6-3 and TRBJ1-2, with a weak D call TRBD1 (6 bases). The CDR3 loop spans 14 amino acids. Germline lookup yields CDR1 MNHEY and CDR2 SVGEGT. V was shortened by 4 bases and J by 7 bases, with 16 bases between the two germline ends. The CDR3 DNA follows: TGTGCCAGCAGTTCAATCCAGCTGGGGGCTGGCTACACCTTC. Protein product: CASSSIQLGAGYTF.

The chain uses TRBV10-3 and TRBJ2-1, with 7 bases aligning to TRBD2. CDR3 length equals 13 residues. CDR1 and CDR2 (germline): ENHRY, SYGVKD. V lost 6 bases and J lost 6; bases outside the gene matches: 5. Here the CDR3 DNA reads TGTGCCATCAGCCTAGCGGAGACCAATGAGCAGTTCTTC. Its protein product is CAISLAETNEQFF.

The J gene is TRBJ1-2, the V gene TRBV20-1, with D unclear. CDR1 is DFQATT, CDR2 SNEGSKA, per germline (reference sequence). The CDR3 has 11 amino acids. The germline V and J ends were trimmed by 3 bases and 6 bases, with 8 bases remaining between them. The CDR3 coding sequence is TGCAGTGCTAGCGGGGTTCATGGCTACACCTTC. The encoded protein is CSASGVHGYTF.

The J gene is TRBJ1-2, the V gene TRBV7-2, with 10 bases that match TRBD1. CDR1 and CDR2 (germline): SGHTA, FQGNSA. The CDR3 runs to 16 residues. With V trimmed by 2 bases and J by 1 base, 4 bases remained unmatched. CDR3 coding DNA: TGTGCCAGCAGCTTAAACGGACAGGGGGTTAACTATGGCTACACCTTC. Protein sequence: CASSLNGQGVNYGYTF.

This clone was observed a few times. The chain uses TRBV7-8 and TRBJ2-3; perhaps TRBD2 as D (7 bases). The germline V gene encodes CDR1 SGHVS and CDR2 FQNEAQ. The CDR3 runs 14 residues. Deletions cut 1 base from V and 5 bases from J, with 10 bases between. CDR3 in amino acids: CASSLGGGGDTQYF. In DNA form, the CDR3 reads TGTGCCAGCAGCTTAGGGGGGGGCGGAGATACGCAGTATTTT.

There are a few counts of this clone. This chain connects TRBV5-1 to TRBJ1-2, with 7 bases fitting TRBD1. The CDR3 length is 15 residues. Germline V gives CDR1 SGHRS, CDR2 YFSETQ. V was pared by 4 bases and J by 0 bases, with 6 bases of the junction left unmatched. The CDR3 loop is CASSPNGQANYGYTF. In DNA, the CDR3 is TGCGCCAGCAGCCCGAACGGACAGGCTAACTATGGCTACACCTTC. Full variable domain (remainder filled in from reference TRBV5-1 and TRBJ1-2): KAGVTQTPRYLIKTRGQQVTLSCSPISGHRSVSWYQQTPGQGLQFLFEYFSETQRNKGNFPGRFSGRQFSNSRSEMNVSTLELGDSALYLCASSPNGQANYGYTFGSGTRLTVV.

The rearrangement uses TRBV11-1 and TRBJ1-1, with no clear D. Germline V gene sequence: CDR1 SGHAT, CDR2 FQDESV (reference sequence). Between the trimmed V and J ends, which lost 5 bases and 1 base, there was a span of 8 bases. The length of the CDR3 is 13 residues. The CDR3 is CASSLLGNTEAFF. The CDR3 DNA reads as TGTGCCAGCAGCCTACTCGGGAACACTGAAGCTTTCTTT.